This T cell receptor beta chain originates from a study of read filtering for tumor transcriptome and immune sequencing. Bone marrow was sampled from every patient at the time of active disease. Broader study findings: This fraction held mixed bone marrow immune cells after CD138-negative sorting.

This CDR3 contains 17 residues. Germline V gives CDR1 MNHNY, CDR2 SVGAGI (reference sequence). In the case of this clonotype: Its antigen is not identified. A far larger clone is only one base removed, so a read error is likely.

Molecular barcoded adaptors covering alpha/delta and beta/gamma chains were used on 400 to 450 ng RNA. TCRdb processed the reads anew with MiXCR; each CDR3 protein has one entry. The table shows tens of thousands of distinct CDR3 sequences, with approximately 17% occurring only once. The chain combines TRBV6-6 with TRBJ2-6; 9 bases align to TRBD1. Sequencing was carried out using a population of CD138-negative cells sorted from bone marrow. This sequence was found in a donor aged 40 or older with multiple myeloma. CDR3 coding DNA: TGTGCCTGCAGTGGAACAACAGGGGGCACTGGGGCCAACGTCCTGACTTTC. Protein sequence: CACSGTTGGTGANVLTF.